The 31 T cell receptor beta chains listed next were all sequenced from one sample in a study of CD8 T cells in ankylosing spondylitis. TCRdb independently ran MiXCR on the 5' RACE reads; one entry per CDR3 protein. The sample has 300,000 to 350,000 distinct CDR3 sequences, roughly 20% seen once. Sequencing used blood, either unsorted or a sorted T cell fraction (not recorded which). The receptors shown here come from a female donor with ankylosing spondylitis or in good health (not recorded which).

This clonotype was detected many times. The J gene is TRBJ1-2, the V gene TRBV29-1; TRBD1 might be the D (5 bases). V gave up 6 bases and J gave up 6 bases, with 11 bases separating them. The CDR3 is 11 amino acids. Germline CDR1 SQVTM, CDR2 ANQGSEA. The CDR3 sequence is CSVGGANGYTF. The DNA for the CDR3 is TGCAGCGTAGGAGGGGCCAATGGCTACACCTTC.

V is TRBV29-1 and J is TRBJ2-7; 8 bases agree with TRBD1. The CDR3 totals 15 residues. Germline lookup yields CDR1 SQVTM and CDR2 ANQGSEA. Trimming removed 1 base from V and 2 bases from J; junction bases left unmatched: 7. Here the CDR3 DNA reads TGCAGCGTTGAAGGTGACAGGGGTCTGGCCTACGAGCAGTACTTC. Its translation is CSVEGDRGLAYEQYF.

The CDR3, as DNA: TGTGCCAGTAGTATTGACAGGGGGGATCAGCCCCAGCATTTT. Translating gives CASSIDRGDQPQHF. The rearrangement uses TRBV19 and TRBJ1-5, with TRBD1 matching 9 bases. V shed 3 bases and J 5 bases; nucleotides not matched to a gene: 2. Germline CDR1 is LNHDA and CDR2 is SQIVND (reference sequence). The CDR3 length is 14 residues.

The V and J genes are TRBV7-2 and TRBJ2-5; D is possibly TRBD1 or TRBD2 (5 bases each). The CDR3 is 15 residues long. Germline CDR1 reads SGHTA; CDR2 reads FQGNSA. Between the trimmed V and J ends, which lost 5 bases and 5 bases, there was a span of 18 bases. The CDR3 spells CASSPGGIIRETQYF. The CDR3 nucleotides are TGTGCCAGCAGCCCTGGGGGTATCATTCGCGAGACCCAGTACTTC.

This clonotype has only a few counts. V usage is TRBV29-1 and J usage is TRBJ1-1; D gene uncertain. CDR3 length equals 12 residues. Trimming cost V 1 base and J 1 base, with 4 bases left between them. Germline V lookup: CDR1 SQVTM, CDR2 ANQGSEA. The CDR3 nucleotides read TGCAGCGTTGAAGTAGCGAACACTGAAGCTTTCTTT. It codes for CSVEVANTEAFF.

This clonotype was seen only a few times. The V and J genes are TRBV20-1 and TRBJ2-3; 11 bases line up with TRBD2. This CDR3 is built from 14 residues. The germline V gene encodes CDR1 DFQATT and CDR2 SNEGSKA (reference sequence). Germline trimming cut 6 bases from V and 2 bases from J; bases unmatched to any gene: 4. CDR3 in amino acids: CSAGTSGSTDTQYF. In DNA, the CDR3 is TGCAGTGCGGGGACTAGCGGCTCCACAGATACGCAGTATTTT.

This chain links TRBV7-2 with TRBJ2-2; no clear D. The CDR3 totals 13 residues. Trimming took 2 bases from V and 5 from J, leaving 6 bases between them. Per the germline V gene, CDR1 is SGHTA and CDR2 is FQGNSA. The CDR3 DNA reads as TGTGCCAGCAGCTTATGGGGTACCGGGGAGCTGTTTTTT. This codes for CASSLWGTGELFF.

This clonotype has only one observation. CDR3 coding DNA: TGCAGTGCTAGAGATCGCCCGATAGGCAATCAGCCCCAGCATTTT. Translating gives CSARDRPIGNQPQHF. The chain recombines TRBV20-1 with TRBJ1-5; D is ambiguous. Trimming cost V 0 bases and J 2 bases, with 11 bases left between them. This CDR3 has 15 residues. Germline assignment: CDR1 DFQATT and CDR2 SNEGSKA (reference sequence).

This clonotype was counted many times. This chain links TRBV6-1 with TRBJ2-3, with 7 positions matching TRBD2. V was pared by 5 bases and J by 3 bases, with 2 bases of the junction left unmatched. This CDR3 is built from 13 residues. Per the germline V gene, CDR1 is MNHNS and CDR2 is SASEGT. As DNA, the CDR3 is TGTGCCAGCAGTAAGGGAGGGACAGATACGCAGTATTTT. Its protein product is CASSKGGTDTQYF.

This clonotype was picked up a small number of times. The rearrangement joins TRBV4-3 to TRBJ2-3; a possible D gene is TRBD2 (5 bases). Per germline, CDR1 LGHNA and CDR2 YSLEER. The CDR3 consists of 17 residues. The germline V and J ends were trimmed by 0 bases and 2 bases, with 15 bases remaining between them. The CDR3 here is CASSQDSYGGFTDTQYF. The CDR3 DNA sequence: TGCGCCAGCAGCCAAGATTCTTATGGCGGGTTCACAGATACGCAGTATTTT.

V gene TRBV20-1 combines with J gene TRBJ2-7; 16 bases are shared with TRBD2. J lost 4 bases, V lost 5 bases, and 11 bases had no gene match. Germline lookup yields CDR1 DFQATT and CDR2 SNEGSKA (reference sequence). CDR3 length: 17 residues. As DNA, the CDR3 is TGCAGTGCTGGCCGGGGACTAGCGGGAGGGCATTGGTACGAGCAGTACTTC. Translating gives CSAGRGLAGGHWYEQYF.

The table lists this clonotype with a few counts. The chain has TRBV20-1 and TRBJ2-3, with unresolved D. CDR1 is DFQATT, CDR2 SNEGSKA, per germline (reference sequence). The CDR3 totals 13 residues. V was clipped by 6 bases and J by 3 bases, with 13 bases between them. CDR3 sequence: CSAPGPTTDTQYF. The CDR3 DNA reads TGCAGTGCCCCCGGTCCTACTACAGATACGCAGTATTTT.

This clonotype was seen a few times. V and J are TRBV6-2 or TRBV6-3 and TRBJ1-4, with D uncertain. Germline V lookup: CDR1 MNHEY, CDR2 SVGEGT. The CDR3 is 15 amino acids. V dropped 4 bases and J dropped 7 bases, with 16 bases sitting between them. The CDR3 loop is CASSFPPPGPEKLFF. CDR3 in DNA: TGTGCCAGCAGTTTCCCCCCACCAGGACCTGAAAAACTGTTTTTT.

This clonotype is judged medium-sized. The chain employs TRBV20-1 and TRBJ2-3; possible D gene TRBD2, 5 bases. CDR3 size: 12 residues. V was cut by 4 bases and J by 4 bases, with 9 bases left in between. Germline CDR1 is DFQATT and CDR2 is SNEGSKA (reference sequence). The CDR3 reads CSATKEADTQYF. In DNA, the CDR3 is TGCAGTGCTACCAAGGAGGCAGATACGCAGTATTTT.

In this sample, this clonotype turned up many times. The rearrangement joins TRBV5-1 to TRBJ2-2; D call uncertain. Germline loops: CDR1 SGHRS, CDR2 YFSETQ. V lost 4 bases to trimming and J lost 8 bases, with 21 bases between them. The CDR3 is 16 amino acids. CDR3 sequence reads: CASSISLTYSVGELFF. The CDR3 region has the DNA TGCGCCAGCAGCATAAGCCTGACTTATTCAGTAGGGGAGCTGTTTTTT.

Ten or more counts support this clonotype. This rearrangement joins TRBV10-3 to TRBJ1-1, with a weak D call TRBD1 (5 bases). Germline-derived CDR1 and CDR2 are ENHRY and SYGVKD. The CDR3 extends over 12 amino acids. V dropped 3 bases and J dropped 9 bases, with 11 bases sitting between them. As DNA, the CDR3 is TGTGCCATCAGTGACCGCGACAGCCAAGCTTTCTTT. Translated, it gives CAISDRDSQAFF.

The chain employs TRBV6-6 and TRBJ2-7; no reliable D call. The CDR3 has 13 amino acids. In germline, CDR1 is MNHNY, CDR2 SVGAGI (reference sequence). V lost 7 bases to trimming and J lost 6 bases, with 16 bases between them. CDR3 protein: CASNEQSEFEQYF. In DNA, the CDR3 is TGTGCCAGCAATGAACAGTCGGAGTTCGAGCAGTACTTC.

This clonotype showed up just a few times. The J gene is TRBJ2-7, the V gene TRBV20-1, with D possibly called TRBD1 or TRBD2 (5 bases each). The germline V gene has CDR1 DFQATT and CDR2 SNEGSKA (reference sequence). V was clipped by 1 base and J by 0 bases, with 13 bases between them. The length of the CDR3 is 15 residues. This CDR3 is CSARGDQVGSYEQYF. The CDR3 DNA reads TGCAGTGCTAGAGGGGACCAGGTCGGCTCCTACGAGCAGTACTTC.

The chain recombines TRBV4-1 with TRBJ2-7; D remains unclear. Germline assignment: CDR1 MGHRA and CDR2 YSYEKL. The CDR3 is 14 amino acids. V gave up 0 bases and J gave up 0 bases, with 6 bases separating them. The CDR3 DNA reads TGCGCCAGCAGCCAAGATTCGGCCTCCTACGAGCAGTACTTC. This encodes CASSQDSASYEQYF.

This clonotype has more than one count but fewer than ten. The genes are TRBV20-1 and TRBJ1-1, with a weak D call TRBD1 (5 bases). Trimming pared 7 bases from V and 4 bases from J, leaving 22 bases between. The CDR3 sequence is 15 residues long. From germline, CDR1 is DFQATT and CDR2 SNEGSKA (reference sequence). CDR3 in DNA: TGCAGTGTTTCCCCTCGGGGGAGAGCAGGCACTGAAGCTTTCTTT. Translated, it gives CSVSPRGRAGTEAFF.

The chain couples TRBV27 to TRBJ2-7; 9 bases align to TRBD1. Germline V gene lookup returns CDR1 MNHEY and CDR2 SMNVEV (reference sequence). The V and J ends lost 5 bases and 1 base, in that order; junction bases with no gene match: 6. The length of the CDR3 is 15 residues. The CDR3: CASSTWTGASYEQYF. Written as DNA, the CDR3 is TGTGCCAGCAGTACCTGGACAGGGGCATCCTACGAGCAGTACTTC.

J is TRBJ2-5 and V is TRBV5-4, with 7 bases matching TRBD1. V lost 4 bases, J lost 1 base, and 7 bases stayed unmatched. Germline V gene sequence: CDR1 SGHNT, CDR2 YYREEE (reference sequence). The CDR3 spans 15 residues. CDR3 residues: CASSRLYRGQETQYF. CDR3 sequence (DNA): TGTGCCAGCAGCCGACTCTACAGGGGCCAAGAGACCCAGTACTTC. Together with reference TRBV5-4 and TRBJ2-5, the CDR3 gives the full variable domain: ETGVTQSPTHLIKTRGQQVTLRCSSQSGHNTVSWYQQALGQGPQFIFQYYREEENGRGNFPPRFSGLQFPNYSSELNVNALELDDSALYLCASSRLYRGQETQYFGPGTRLLVL.

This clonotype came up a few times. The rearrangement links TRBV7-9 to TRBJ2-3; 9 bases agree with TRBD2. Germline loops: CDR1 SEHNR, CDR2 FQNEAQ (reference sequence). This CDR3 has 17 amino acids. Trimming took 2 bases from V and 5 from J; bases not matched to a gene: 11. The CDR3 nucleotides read TGTGCCAGCAGCTTAAGGAGCGGGAGGTATGGAGAAGATACGCAGTATTTT. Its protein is CASSLRSGRYGEDTQYF.

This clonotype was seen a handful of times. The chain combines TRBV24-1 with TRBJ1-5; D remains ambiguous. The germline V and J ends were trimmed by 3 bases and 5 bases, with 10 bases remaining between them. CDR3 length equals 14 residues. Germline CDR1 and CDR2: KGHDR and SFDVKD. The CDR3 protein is CATSDRASYQPQHF. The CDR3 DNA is TGTGCCACCAGTGATAGGGCATCCTATCAGCCCCAGCATTTT.

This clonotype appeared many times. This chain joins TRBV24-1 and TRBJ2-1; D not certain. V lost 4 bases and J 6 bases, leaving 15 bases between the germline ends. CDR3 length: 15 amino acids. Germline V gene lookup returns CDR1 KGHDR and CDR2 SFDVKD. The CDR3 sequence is CATSDPARTGNEQFF. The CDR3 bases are TGTGCCACCAGTGACCCAGCGCGAACGGGCAATGAGCAGTTCTTC.

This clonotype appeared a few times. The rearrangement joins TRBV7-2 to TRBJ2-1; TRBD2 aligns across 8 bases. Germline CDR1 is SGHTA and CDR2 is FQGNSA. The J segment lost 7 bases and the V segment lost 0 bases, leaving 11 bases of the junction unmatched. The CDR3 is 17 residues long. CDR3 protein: CASSLAQSSGRVNEQFF. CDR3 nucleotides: TGTGCCAGCAGCTTAGCGCAATCGAGCGGGAGAGTAAATGAGCAGTTCTTC.

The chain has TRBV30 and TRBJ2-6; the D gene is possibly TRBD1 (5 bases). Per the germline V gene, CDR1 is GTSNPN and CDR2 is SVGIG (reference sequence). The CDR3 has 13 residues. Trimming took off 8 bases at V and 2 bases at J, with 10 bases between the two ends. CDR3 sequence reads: CALYRTGANVLTF. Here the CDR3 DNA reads TGTGCCCTCTACAGGACTGGGGCCAACGTCCTGACTTTC.

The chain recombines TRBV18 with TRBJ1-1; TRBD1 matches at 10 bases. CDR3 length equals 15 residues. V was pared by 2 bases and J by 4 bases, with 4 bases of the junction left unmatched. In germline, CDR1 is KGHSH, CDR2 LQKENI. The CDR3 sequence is CASSPSWTGGTEAFF. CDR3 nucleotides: TGTGCCAGCTCACCATCTTGGACAGGGGGCACTGAAGCTTTCTTT.

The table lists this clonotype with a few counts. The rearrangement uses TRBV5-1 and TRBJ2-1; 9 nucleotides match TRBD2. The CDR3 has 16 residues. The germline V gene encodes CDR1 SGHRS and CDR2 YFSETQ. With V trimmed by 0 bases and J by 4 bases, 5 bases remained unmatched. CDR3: CASSLGLAVKYNEQFF. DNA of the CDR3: TGCGCCAGCAGCTTGGGACTAGCGGTTAAATACAATGAGCAGTTCTTC.

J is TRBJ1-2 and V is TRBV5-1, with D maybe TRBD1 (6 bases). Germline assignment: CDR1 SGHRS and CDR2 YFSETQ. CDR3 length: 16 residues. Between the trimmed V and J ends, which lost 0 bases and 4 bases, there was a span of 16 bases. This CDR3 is CASSLEGGPAVYGYTF. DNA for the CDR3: TGCGCCAGCAGCTTGGAGGGGGGCCCGGCGGTCTATGGCTACACCTTC.

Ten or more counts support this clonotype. The CDR3 coding sequence is TGTGCCAGCAGCTTCACTAGCGGTGGCGGGGAGCTGTTTTTT. The encoded protein is CASSFTSGGGELFF. This chain uses TRBV5-6 with TRBJ2-2, with 8 bases lining up with TRBD2. The germline gives CDR1 SGHDT, CDR2 YYEEEE. This CDR3 has 14 residues. The V and J ends lost 2 bases and 7 bases, in that order; junction bases with no gene match: 4.